Sequencing of this T cell receptor (beta chain) was carried out in a study of CD8 T cells in ankylosing spondylitis. Notes on the study in general: Disease-linked clones reportedly showed significant enrichment in matched ankylosing spondylitis synovial fluid. Several highly homologous variants formed a TCR beta motif that appeared characteristic of ankylosing spondylitis blood.

This clonotype was picked up a small number of times. Its antigen is currently unknown. Germline values: CDR1 LGHNA, CDR2 YNFKEQ. Trimming took off 4 bases at V and 8 bases at J, with 20 bases between the two ends. There are 15 residues in the CDR3. Each CDR3 protein gets one entry after TCRdb re-called the 5' RACE reads with MiXCR. The repertoire holds just under 550,000 distinct CDR3 sequences, with approximately 11% as singletons. V usage is TRBV4-2 and J usage is TRBJ1-2, with D hard to call. Specimen: blood, either unsorted or a sorted T cell fraction (not recorded which). This sequence was found in a male donor with ankylosing spondylitis. The CDR3 loop is CASSRVFNDAGGYTF. The CDR3, as DNA: TGTGCCAGCAGCCGAGTTTTTAACGACGCGGGCGGCTACACCTTC.